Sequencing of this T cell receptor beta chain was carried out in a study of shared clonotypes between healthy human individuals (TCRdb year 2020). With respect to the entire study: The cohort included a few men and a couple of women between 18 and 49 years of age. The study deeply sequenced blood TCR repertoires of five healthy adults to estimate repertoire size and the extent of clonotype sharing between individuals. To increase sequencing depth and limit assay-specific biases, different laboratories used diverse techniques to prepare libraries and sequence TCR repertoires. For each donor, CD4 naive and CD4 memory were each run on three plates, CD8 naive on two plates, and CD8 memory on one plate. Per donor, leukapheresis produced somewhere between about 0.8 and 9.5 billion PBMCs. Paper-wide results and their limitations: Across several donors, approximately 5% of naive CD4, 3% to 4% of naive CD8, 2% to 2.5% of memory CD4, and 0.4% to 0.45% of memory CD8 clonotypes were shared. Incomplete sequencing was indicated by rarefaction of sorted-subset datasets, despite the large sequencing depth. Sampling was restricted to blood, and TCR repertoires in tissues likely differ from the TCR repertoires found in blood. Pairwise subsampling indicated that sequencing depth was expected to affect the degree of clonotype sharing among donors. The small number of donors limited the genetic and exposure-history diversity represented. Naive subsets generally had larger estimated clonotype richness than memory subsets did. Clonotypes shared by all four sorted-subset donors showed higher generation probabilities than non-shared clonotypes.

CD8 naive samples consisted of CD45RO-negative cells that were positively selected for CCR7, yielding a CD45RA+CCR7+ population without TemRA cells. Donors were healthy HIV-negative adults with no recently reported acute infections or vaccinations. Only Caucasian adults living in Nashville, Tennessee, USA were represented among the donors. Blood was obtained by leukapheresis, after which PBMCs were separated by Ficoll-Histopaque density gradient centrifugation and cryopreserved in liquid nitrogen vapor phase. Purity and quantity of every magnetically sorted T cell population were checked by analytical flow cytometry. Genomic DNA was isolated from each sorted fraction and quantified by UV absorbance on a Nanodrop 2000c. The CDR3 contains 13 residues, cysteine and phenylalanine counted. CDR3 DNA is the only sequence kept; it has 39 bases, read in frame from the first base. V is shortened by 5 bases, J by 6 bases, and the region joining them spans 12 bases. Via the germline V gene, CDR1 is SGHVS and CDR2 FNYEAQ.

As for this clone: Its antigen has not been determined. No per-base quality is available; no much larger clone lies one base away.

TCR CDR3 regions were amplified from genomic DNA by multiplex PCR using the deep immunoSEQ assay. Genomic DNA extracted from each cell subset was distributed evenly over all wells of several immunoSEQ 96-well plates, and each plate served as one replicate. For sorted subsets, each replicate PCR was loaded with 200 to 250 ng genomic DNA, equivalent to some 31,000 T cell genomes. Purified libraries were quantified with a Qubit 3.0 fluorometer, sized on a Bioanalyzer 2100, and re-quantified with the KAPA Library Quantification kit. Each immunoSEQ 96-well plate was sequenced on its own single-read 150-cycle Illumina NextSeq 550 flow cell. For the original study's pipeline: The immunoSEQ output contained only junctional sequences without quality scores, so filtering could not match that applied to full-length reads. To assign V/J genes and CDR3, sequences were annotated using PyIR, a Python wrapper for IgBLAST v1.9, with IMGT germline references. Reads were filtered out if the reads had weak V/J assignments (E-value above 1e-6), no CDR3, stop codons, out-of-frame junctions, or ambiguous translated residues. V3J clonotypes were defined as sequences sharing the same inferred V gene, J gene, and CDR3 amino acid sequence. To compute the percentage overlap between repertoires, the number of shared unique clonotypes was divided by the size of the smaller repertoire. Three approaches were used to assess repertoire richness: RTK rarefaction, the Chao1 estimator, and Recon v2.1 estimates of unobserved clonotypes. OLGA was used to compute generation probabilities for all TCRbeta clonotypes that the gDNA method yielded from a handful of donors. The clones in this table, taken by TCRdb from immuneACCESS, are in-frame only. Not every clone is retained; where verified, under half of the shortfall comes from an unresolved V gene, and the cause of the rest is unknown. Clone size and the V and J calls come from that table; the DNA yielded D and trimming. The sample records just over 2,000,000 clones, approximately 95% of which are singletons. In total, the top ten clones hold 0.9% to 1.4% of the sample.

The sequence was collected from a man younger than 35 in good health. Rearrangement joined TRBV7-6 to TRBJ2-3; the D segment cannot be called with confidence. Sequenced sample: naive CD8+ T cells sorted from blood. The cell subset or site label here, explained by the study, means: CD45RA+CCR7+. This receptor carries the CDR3 CASSTEPWDTQYF. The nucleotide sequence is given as TGTGCCAGCAGCACAGAACCTTGGGATACGCAGTATTTT.